These 4 T cell receptor beta chains originate from one sample sequenced in a study of T cells in localized non-small cell lung cancer. Generated by immunoSEQ multiplex PCR, the TCRdb table keeps only in-frame clones and is missing some. The repertoire holds around 130,000 clones, with roughly 90% as singletons. This specimen was peripheral blood, taken before any cancer treatment. All receptors come from a female donor at least 60 years old with stage I lung adenocarcinoma.

V usage is TRBV11-2 and J usage is TRBJ1-1; 8 bases are a match to TRBD1. Germline V gives CDR1 SGHAT, CDR2 FQNNGV. The CDR3 covers 15 residues. The J segment lost 0 bases and the V segment lost 5 bases, leaving 5 bases of the junction unmatched. Here the CDR3 DNA reads TGTGCCAGCAGCCCGAGGACAGGGATGAACACTGAAGCTTTCTTT. Its protein product is CASSPRTGMNTEAFF.

The rearrangement uses TRBV18 and TRBJ1-1; unclear D gene. CDR3 length: 14 amino acids. Trimming stripped 4 bases from V and 2 bases from J, with 11 bases between. From germline, CDR1 is KGHSH and CDR2 LQKENI. The CDR3 sequence is CASSRNRINTEAFF. The CDR3, as DNA: TGTGCCAGCTCACGGAATCGGATTAACACTGAAGCTTTCTTT.

This clone was observed a handful of times. In DNA, the CDR3 is TGCGCCAGCAGCCGAAAGGCCCCGCCAGCGGGGCTAAACACCGGGGAGCTGTTTTTT. Protein product: CASSRKAPPAGLNTGELFF. The rearrangement joins TRBV4-1 to TRBJ2-2, with 7 bases matching TRBD2. Germline assignment: CDR1 MGHRA and CDR2 YSYEKL. CDR3 length: 19 amino acids. J gave up 2 bases and V 4 bases, and 16 bases lay outside the gene matches.

Concerning this clone itself: The same CDR3 also results from other DNA sequences found in this sample. The rearrangement uses TRBV6-5 and TRBJ2-7; TRBD1 might be the D (7 bases). The V and J ends lost 6 bases and 6 bases respectively, with 12 bases between them. The germline V gene encodes CDR1 MNHEY and CDR2 SVGAGI. There are 12 residues in the CDR3. The CDR3 nucleotides read TGTGCCAGCAGCCGACAGGGAGGCGAGCAGTACTTC. Translating gives CASSRQGGEQYF.